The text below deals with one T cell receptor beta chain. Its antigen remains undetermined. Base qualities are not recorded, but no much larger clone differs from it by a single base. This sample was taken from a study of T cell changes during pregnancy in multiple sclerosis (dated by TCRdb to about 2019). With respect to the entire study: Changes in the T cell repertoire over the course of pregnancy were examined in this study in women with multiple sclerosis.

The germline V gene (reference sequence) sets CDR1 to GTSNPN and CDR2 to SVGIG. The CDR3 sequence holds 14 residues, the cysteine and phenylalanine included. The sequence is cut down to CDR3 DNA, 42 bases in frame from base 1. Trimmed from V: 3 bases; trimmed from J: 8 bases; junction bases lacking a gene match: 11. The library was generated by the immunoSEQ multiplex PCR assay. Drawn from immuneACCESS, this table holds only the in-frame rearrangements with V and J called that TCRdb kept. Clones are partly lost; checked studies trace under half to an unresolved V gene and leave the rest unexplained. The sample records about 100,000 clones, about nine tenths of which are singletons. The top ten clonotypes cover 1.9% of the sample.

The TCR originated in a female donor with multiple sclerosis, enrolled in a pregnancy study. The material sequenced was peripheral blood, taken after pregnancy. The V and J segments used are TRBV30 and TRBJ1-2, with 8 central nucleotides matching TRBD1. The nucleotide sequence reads TGTGCCTGGAGCGCACAGGGGGGTCGCCTCGGCTACACCTTC. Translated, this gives CAWSAQGGRLGYTF. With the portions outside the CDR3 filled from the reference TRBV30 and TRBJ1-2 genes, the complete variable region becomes SQTIHQWPATLVQPVGSPLSLECTVEGTSNPNLYWYRQAAGRGLQLLFYSVGIGQISSEVPQNLSASRPQDRQFILSSKKLLLSDSGFYLCAWSAQGGRLGYTFGSGTRLTVV.